This TCR beta chain was recovered during a study of human T cells and chemical hapten exposure. Study-wide results and caveats: No shift was seen in TCRs above 1 in 1000 frequency with DPC sensitization. Having alopecia, the donors may differ immunologically from healthy people. As patch test score rose, PT1 expanded TCR counts tended to rise as well.

Germline V gives CDR1 MNHNS, CDR2 SASEGT. The CDR3 length is 11 residues. TCRdb re-derived calls from the RACE reads in MiXCR, one entry per CDR3 protein. The sample lists some 400,000 distinct CDR3 sequences; roughly 4.8% were seen once. Specified time point: patch test 1, 2 weeks after DPC sensitization. Treatment: therapeutic diphenylcyclopropenone sensitization with weekly scalp DPC. In this sample, this clonotype turned up a few times. No antigen is known for it. Its ends do not fully match the called genes, so a read error is possible. The sample consisted of whole blood, taken in connection with sensitization to the hapten diphenylcyclopropenone (DPC). This TCR was sampled from a woman aged 50 to 60 with alopecia areata. Some clones in this sample may be carry-over from other donors' samples. V gene TRBV6-1 combines with J gene TRBJ2-1; D gene ambiguous. The CDR3 nucleotides are TGTGCCAGCAGTGAATCCGGCCGTGGGGTCTTC. It is translated as CASSESGRGVF.